The present TCR beta chain was sequenced within a study of T cell responses to AZD1222 COVID-19 vaccine. Study information: Pooling covered second doses at about 4 or about 12 weeks.

Profiled with immunoSEQ multiplex PCR; TCRdb holds only in-frame clones, not every one. This table holds approximately 150,000 clones, 91% found once. About this clone: Its antigen is not identified.

Findings and caveats of the study: Just six AZD1222 recipients were seropositive at baseline. Spike was spanned by vaccine-associated CD4 TCRs, with dominance at 160-218 and 743-854.

The germline V and J ends were trimmed by 7 bases and 8 bases, with 11 bases remaining between them. This CDR3 is built from 12 residues. The rearrangement links TRBV12-3 or TRBV12-4 to TRBJ1-4, with unresolved D. The sequence was obtained from an adult in good health. The material was peripheral blood, obtained on day 0 of AZD1222 vaccination. CDR3 nucleotide sequence: TGTGCCAGCACGCGGGTTTGGGAAAAACTGTTTTTT. It encodes CASTRVWEKLFF.